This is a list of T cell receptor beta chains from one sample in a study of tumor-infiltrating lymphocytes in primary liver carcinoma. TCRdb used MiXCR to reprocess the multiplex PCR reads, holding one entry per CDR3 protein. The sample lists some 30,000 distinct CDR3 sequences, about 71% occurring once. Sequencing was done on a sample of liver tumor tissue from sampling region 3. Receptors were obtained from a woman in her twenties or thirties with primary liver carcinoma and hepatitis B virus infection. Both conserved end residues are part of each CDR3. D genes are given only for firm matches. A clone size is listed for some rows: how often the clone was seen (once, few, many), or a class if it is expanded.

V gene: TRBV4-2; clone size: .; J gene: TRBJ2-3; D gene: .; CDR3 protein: CASSQELAGPTDAQYF; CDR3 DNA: TGTGCCAGCAGCCAAGAACTGGCGGGACCCACAGATGCGCAGTATTTT
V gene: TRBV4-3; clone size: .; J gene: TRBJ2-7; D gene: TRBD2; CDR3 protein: CASKQAVTGGHIRYEQYF; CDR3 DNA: TGCGCCAGCAAACAAGCTGTGACGGGGGGTCACATTAGATACGAGCAGTACTTC
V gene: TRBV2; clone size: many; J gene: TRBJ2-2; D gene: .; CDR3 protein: CASSDKWSGTGELFF; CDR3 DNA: TGTGCCAGCAGTGATAAGTGGTCCGGCACCGGGGAGCTGTTTTTT
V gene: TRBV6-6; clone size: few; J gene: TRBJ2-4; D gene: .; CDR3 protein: CASSPFKNIQYF; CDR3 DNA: TGTGCCAGCAGCCCCTTCAAAAACATTCAGTACTTC
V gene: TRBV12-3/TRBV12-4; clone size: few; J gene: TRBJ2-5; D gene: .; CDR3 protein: CPTSTYPESEETQYF; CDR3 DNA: TGTCCCACCAGCACCTACCCCGAGAGCGAAGAGACCCAGTACTTC
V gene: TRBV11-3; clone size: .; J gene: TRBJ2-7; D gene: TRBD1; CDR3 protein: CGSSLGTGGSLEHYF; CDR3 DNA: TGTGGCAGCAGCTTAGGGACAGGGGGCTCCCTCGAACACTACTTC
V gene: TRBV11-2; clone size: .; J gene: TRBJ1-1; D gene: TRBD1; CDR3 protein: CACSARDRGRKGWSNTEAFF; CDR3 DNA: TGTGCCTGCAGCGCTCGGGACAGGGGGCGCAAGGGGTGGAGTAACACTGAAGCCTTCTTT
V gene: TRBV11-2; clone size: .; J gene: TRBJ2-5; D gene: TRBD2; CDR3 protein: CASSFRTGTSRETKYF; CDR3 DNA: TGTGCGAGCAGCTTTCGAACCGGGACTAGCCGAGAGACCAAGTACTTT
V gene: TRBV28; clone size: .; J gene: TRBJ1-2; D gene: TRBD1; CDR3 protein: CPSSPAGQIYGYTF; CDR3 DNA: TGTCCCAGCAGTCCGGCGGGACAGATCTATGGTTACACCTTC
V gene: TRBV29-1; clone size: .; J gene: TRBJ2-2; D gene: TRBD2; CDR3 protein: CSVVTGTRNIGELFF; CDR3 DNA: TGCAGCGTCGTAACCGGGACTAGAAACATTGGGGAGCTGTTTTTT
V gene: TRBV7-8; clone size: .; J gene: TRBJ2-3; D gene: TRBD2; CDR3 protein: CASSLGAGRPGVTQYF; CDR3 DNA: TGTGCCAGCAGCTTAGGAGCGGGAAGGCCTGGTGTTACACAGTATTTT
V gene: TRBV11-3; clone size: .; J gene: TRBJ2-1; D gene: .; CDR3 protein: CACISRGTRTMGNKQFF; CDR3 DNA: TGTGCCTGCATCTCCCGGGGGACGCGGACCATGGGCAATAAGCAGTTCTTC
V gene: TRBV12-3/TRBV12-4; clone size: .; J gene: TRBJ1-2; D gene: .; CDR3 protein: CASSRHGIYGYTF; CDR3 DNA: TGTGCCAGTAGTCGTCATGGAATCTATGGCTACACCTTC
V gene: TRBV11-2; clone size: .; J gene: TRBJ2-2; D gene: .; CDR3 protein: CASSDGRNTKTGELFF; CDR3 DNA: TGTGCCAGCAGCGACGGACGCAACACGAAGACCGGGGAGCTATTTTTT
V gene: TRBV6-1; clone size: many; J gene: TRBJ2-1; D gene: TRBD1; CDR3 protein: CASRGQGHDSYNEQFF; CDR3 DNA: TGTGCCAGCAGGGGACAGGGACACGACTCCTACAATGAGCAGTTCTTC
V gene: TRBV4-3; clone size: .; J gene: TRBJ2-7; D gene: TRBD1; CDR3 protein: CASSHAMTGGHISYEQYF; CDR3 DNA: TGCGCCAGCAGCCATGCTATGACAGGGGGTCACATTAGCTACGAGCAGTACTTC
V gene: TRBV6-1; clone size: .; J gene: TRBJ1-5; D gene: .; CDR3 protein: CASSDRVGRPQHF; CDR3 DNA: TGTGCCAGCAGTGATAGGGTTGGGCGGCCCCAACATTTT
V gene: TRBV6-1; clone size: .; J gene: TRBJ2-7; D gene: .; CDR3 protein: CASSEWALYEQYF; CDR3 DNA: TGTGCCAGCAGTGAATGGGCTTTATACGAGCAGTACTTC
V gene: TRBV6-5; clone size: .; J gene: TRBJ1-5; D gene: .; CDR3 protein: CASTSVRGNQLQSQHF; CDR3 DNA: TGTGCCAGCACCTCGGTCCGGGGAAACCAATTACAGTCCCAGCATTTT
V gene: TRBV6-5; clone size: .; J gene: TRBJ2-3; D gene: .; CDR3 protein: CASSRTGGADTQYF; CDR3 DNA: TGTGCCAGCAGTAGAACTGGCGGGGCGGATACGCAGTATTTT
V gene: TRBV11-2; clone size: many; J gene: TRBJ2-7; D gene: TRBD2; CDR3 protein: CASSPRTGGGYEQYF; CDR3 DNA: TGTGCCAGCAGCCCCCGAACGGGAGGGGGCTACGAGCAGTACTTC
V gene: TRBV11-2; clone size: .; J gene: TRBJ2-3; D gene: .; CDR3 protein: CASSLGELTYTSDTQYF; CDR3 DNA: TGTGCCAGCAGCTTAGGAGAACTAACGTACACGTCCGATACGCAGTATTTT
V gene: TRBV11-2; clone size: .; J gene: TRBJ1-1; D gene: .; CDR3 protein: CVSSLDTEAFF; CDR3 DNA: TGTGTCAGCAGTTTAGATACTGAAGCTTTCTTT
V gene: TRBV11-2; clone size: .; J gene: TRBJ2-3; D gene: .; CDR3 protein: CASSPGLAVPDTHYF; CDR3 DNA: TGTGCCAGCAGCCCCGGACTTGCGGTCCCAGATACGCACTATTTT
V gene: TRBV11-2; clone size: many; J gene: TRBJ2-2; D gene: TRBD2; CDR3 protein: CASSLVALAGTRELFF; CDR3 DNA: TGTGCCAGCAGCTTAGTGGCGCTAGCGGGAACCAGGGAGCTGTTTTTT
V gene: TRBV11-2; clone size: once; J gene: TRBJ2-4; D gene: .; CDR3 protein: CPSNPVMGLAKNIQYF; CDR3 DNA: TGTCCCAGCAATCCCGTAATGGGTCTAGCCAAAAACATTCAGTACTTC
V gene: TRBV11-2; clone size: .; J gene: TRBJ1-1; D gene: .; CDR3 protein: CASSARDGGRMRWSNTEALF; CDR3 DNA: TGTGCCAGCAGCGCTCGGGACGGGGGGCGCATGAGGTGGAGTAACACTGAAGCTCTCTTT
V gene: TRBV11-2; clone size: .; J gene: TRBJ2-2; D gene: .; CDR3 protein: CASSSPQGQTGELFF; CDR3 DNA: TGTGCCAGCAGCTCTCCGCAAGGACAGACCGGGGAGCTGTTTTTT
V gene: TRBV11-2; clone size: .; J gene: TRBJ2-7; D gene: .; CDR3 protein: CANSFLQGPSYEQYF; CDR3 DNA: TGTGCCAACAGTTTTCTACAGGGACCCTCGTACGAGCAGTACTTC
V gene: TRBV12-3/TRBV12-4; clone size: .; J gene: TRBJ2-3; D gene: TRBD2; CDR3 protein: CASLTSGRGADTQYF; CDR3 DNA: TGTGCCAGCCTGACTAGCGGGAGAGGTGCAGATACGCAGTATTTT
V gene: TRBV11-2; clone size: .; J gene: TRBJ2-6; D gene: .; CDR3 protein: CDSSLQASGTNVLTF; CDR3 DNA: TGTGACAGCAGTCTACAGGCCTCTGGGACCAACGTCCTGACTTTC
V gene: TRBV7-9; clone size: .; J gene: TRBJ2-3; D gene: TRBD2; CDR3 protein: CASGLGTSGSRTDTPYF; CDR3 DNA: TGTGCCAGCGGCTTGGGGACTAGCGGGAGTAGAACAGATACGCCGTATTTT
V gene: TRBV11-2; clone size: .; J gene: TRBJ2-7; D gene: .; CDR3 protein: CASSYGTWPYEQYF; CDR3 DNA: TGTGCTAGTAGTTACGGGACATGGCCCTACGAGCAGTACTTC
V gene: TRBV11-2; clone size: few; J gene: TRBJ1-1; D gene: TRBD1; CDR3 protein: CASSARDRGHERWSSTEAFF; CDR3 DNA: TGTGCCAGCAGCGCTCGGGACAGGGGGCACGAGAGGTGGAGTAGCACTGAAGCTTTCTTT
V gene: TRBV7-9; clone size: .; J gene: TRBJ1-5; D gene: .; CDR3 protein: CASSPREDNQPQHF; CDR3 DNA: TGTGCCAGTAGCCCCCGGGAGGACAATCAGCCCCAACATTTT
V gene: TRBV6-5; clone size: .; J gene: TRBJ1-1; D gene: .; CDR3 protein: CVCNQHGSTEAFF; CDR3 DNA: TGTGTCTGCAATCAACACGGGTCAACTGAAGCTTTCTTT
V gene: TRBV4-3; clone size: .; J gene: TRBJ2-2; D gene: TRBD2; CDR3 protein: CASSQGRAGGPRELFF; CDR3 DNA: TGCGCCAGCAGCCAAGGGAGAGCGGGAGGCCCCAGGGAGTTGTTTTTT
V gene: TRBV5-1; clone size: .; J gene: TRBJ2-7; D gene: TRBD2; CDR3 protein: CASSLRLAGNLVGQYF; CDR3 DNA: TGCGCCAGCAGCTTGAGACTAGCGGGAAATCTGGTCGGGCAGTACTTC
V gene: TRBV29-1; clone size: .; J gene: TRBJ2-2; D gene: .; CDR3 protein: CSVEAWDGELIF; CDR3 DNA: TGCAGCGTTGAGGCATGGGACGGGGAGTTGATTTTT
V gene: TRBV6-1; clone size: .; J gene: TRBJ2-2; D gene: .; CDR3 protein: CANSETLPGGAANAGELFF; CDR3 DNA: TGTGCCAACAGTGAAACCCTTCCCGGGGGCGCTGCGAACGCCGGGGAGCTGTTTTTT
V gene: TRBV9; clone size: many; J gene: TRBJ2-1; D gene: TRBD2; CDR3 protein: CASSHDSASGSVGNEQFF; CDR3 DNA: TGTGCCAGCAGTCACGACTCGGCTAGCGGGAGTGTCGGCAATGAGCAGTTCTTC
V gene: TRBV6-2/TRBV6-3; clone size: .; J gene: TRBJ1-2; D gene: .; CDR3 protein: CASGPQADHGYTF; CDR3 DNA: TGTGCCAGCGGTCCACAGGCAGACCATGGCTACACCTTC
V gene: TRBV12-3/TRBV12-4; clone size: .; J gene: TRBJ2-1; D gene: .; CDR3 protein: CASSSGGPNEQFF; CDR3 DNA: TGTGCAAGTAGTTCGGGGGGCCCCAATGAGCAGTTCTTC
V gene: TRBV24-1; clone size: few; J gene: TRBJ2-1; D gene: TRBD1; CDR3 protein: CATSDSGTDRWEQFF; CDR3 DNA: TGTGCCACCAGTGATTCCGGGACAGACCGTTGGGAGCAGTTCTTC
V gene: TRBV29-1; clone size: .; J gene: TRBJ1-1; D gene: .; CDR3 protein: CSVPARLNAEAFF; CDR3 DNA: TGCAGCGTTCCAGCACGGCTGAACGCTGAAGCTTTCTTT
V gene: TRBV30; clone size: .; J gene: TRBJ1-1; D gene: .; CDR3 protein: CAWSEALTETFF; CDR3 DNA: TGTGCCTGGAGCGAAGCGCTCACTGAAACTTTCTTT
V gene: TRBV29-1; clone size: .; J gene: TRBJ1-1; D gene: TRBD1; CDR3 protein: CRAIGQGTEAFF; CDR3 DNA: TGCAGAGCCATCGGACAGGGGACTGAAGCTTTCTTT
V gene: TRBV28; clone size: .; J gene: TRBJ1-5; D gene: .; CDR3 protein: CARRAGGRGNQTQHF; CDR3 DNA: TGTGCCAGGAGGGCGGGGGGCCGAGGTAATCAGACCCAGCATTTT
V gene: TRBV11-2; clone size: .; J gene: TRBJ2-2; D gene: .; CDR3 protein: CASTWVGSFTGELFF; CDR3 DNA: TGTGCCAGCACCTGGGTGGGGTCCTTCACCGGAGAGCTGTTTTTT
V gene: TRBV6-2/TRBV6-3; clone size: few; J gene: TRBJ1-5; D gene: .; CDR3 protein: CASSYRDDQPQHF; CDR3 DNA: TGTGCCAGCAGTTACCGGGACGATCAGCCTCAGCATTTC
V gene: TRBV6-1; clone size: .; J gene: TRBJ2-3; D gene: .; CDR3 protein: CASRTQRASTDTQYF; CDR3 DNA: TGTGCCAGCAGAACCCAGCGGGCTAGCACAGATACGCAGTATTTT
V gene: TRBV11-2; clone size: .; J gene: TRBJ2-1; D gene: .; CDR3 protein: CASSYSVTSEQFF; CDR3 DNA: TGTGCCAGCAGCTATTCGGTTACGAGTGAGCAGTTCTTC
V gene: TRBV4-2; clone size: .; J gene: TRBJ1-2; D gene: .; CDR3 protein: CAISHDAGRGRGYTF; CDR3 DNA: TGTGCCATCAGCCATGATGCGGGGCGCGGGCGTGGCTACACCTTC
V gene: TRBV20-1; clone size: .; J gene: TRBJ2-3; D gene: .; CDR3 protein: CSALKRATGTDTQYF; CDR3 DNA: TGCAGTGCGCTAAAGCGGGCCACGGGCACAGATACGCAGTATTTT
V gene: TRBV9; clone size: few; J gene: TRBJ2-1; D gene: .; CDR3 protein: CASSVNQGSSYNEQFF; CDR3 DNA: TGTGCCAGCAGCGTAAATCAGGGGAGCTCCTACAATGAGCAGTTCTTC
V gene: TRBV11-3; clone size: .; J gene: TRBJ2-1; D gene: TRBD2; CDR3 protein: CASSRLAGGGYEQF; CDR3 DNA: TGTGCCAGCAGCCGACTAGCGGGGGGGGGGTATGAGCAGTTC
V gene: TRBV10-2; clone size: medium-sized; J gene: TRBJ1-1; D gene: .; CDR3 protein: CASSESRGLATEAFF; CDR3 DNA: TGCGCCAGCAGTGAGTCAAGGGGGTTGGCCACTGAAGCTTTCTTT